The T cell receptor (beta chain) under discussion was sequenced for a study of cytomegalovirus exposure and HLA in healthy donors. When sampled, the donors appeared nominally healthy, though they likely had unrecorded immune exposures. PCR amplification relied on 60 Vbeta primers (plus 13 Jbeta primers). The table came from immunoSEQ multiplex PCR; TCRdb's copy has only in-frame clones and leaves some out. The sample lists about 210,000 clones, 75% to 80% occurring once. CDR3 length: 15 residues. Germline V gene sequence: CDR1 KGHSH, CDR2 LQKENI. V was pared by 8 bases and J by 4 bases, with 10 bases of the junction left unmatched.

The TCR originated in a male donor in good health and CMV-seronegative. The gene calls are TRBV18 and TRBJ2-2; 7 positions agree with TRBD1. The sequenced sample was PBMCs. In DNA form, the CDR3 reads TGTGCCAGCACACGAGGGACAGCTGCCACCGGGGAGCTGTTTTTT. Translating gives CASTRGTAATGELFF.